Many counts were recorded for the clone carrying this T cell receptor (beta chain). Its matching antigen is unknown. V shed 6 bases and J 3 bases; nucleotides not matched to a gene: 1. This CDR3 region has 13 residues. One entry per CDR3 protein results from TCRdb running MiXCR on the reads. The sample records about 300,000 distinct CDR3 sequences, about 9.1% being singletons. The source of the sample is a study of T cell repertoires in cytomegalovirus infection. Across the study: Matching HLA type and CMV infection were both indicated by public TCR beta signatures. Study conclusions and caveats: The study found HLA-C-restricted CMV-specific TCR beta clonotypes dominating the ex vivo response.

The sequenced sample was PBMCs. This clonotype originated in a human donor in good health (CMV status not recorded). Some clones in this sample may be carry-over from other donors' samples. The chain carries TRBV12-3 or TRBV12-4 and TRBJ2-1, with 8 bases identical to TRBD2. The CDR3 region has the DNA TGTGCCAGCAGCGGGACTAGCTACAATGAGCAGTTCTTC. It yields the protein CASSGTSYNEQFF.